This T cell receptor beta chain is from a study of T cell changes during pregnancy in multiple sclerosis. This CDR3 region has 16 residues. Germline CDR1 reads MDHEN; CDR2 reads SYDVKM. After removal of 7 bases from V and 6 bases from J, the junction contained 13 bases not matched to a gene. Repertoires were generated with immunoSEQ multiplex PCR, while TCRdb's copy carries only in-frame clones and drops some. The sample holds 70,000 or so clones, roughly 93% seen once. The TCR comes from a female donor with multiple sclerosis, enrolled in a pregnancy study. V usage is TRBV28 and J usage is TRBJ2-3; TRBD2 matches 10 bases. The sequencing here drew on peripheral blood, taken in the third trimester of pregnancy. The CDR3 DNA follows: TGTGCCAGCATTAACAGACGCCTAGCGGGGGAGGATACGCAGTATTTT. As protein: CASINRRLAGEDTQYF.